This T cell receptor (beta chain) was captured by sequencing in a study of blood T cell repertoires in COVID-19. Study context: Samples of COVID-19 (acute and convalescent) were obtained from the United States, Italy and Spain. PBMCs, B-cell-depleted T cells, or T cells provided the cDNA or gDNA that made up the material.

Authors' analysis steps: Researchers report that nucleated cell counts were estimated from reference gene primer amplification. The method was immunoSEQ multiplex PCR; TCRdb's version includes in-frame clones alone and lacks a portion of them. The DNA gave D and trimming, while V, J and clone size come from that table. The repertoire holds 80,000 to 100,000 clones, with about nine tenths as singletons. CDR3 length: 16 amino acids. Trimming stripped 2 bases from V and 1 base from J, with 14 bases between. The chain links TRBV23-1 to TRBJ2-5; maybe TRBD2 (5 bases). TRBV23-1 carries the ORF label, with uncertain function. The TCR was taken from a woman in her fifties or sixties with active or convalescent COVID-19. Sequencing was done on a sample of peripheral blood. The CDR3 DNA sequence: TGCGCCAGCAGTCAAGTATCTCACGGGGTCCAAGAGACCCAGTACTTC. It encodes CASSQVSHGVQETQYF.